This entry concerns a single T cell receptor beta chain. Its matching antigen is unknown. Libraries for TCRalpha and TCRbeta carried sample barcodes and unique molecular identifiers via 5'RACE. MiXCR, applied by TCRdb to the 5' RACE reads, yields one record per CDR3 protein. In the table there are around 510,000 distinct CDR3 sequences, about 20% of which are singletons. Germline CDR1 SNHLY, CDR2 FYNNEI. J gave up 6 bases and V 0 bases, and 8 bases lay outside the gene matches. This CDR3 is 17 amino acids long. These data come from a study of T-cell memory formation after mild COVID-19. The wider study: Largely donor-specific TCR clusters were found. Study conclusions and caveats: Later expanders leaned CD4+, whereas clones that contracted between day 15 and 85 were balanced CD4/CD8. Pre-infection memory already had some responding clones, implying cross-reactive memory joined.

The receptor was isolated from an adult woman who had mild COVID-19 (a few samples of this study predate the infection). Cell type and time point are not known. The chain has TRBV2 and TRBJ2-5, with TRBD1 identical over 12 bases. The sequenced sample was PBMCs or a T cell subset sorted from them (not recorded which). CDR3: CASSEAMGTGGTKTQYF. In DNA form, the CDR3 reads TGTGCCAGCAGTGAAGCGATGGGGACAGGGGGCACGAAGACCCAGTACTTC.